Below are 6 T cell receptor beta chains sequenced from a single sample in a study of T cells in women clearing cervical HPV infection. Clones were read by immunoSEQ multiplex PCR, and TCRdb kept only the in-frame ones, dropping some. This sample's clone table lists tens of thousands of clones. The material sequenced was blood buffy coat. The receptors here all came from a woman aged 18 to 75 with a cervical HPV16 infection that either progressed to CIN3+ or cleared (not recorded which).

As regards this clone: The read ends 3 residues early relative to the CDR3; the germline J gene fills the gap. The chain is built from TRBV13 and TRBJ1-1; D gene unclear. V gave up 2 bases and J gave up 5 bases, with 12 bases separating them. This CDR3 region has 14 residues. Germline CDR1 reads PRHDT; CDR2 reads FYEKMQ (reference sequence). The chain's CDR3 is CASSLMRGTTEAFF. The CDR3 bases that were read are TGTGCCAGCAGCTTAATGCGGGGTACTACTGAA.

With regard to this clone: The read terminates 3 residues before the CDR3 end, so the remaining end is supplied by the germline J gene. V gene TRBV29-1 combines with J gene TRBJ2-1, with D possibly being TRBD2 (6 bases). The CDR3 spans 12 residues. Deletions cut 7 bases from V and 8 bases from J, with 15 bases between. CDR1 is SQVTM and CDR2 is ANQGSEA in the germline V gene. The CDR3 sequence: CSGGLSQHEQFF. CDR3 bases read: TGCAGCGGCGGACTATCTCAGCATGAG.

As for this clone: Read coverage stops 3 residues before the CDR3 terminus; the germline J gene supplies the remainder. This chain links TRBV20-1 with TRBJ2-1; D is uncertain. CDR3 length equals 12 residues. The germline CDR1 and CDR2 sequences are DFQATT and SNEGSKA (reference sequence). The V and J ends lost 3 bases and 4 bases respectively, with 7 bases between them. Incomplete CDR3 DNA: TGCAGTGCTAGCCACCTATACAATGAG. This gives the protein CSASHLYNE. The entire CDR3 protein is CSASHLYNEQFF.

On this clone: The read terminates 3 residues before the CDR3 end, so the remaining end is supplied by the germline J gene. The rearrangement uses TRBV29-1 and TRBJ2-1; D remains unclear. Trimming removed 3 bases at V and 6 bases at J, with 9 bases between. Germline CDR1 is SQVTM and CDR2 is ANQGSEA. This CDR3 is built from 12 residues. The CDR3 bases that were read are TGCAGCGTTGACCTCCCCTCCAATGAG. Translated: CSVDLPSNE. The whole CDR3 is CSVDLPSNEQFF.

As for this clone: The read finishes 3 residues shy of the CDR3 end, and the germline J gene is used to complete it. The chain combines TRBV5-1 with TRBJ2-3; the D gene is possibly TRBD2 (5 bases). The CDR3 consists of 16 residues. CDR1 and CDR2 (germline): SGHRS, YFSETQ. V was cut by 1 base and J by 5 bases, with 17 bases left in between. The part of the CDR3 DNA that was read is TGCGCCAGCAGCTTGTCCGGTCGAGGAGAGGGAGATACG. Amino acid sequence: CASSLSGRGEGDT. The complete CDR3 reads CASSLSGRGEGDTQYF.

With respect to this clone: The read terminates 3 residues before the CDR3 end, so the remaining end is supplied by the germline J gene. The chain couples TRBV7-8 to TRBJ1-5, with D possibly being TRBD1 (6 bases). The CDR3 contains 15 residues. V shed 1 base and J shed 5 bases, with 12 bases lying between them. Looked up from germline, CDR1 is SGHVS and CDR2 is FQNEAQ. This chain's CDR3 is CASSLGTVNHQPQHF. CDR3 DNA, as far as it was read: TGTGCCAGCAGCTTAGGGACAGTAAATCATCAGCCC.